The sequence of this T cell receptor (beta chain) was determined in a study of metastatic and nonmetastatic thyroid tumors. Overall study context: Comparative analysis of repertoires was undertaken across blood and tumor or nodule tissue obtained from malignant and benign thyroid patients.

The V gene lost 0 bases and the J gene lost 1 base, with 10 bases spanning the gap. CDR1 and CDR2 from the germline V gene are SGDLS and YYNGEE. The CDR3 is 15 residues long. Original analysis: What underpinned the distant-metastasis classifier for papillary thyroid cancer was the set of CDR3 differences across clinicopathological groups. TCRdb reprocessed the PCR reads using MiXCR. Clone size and V and J calls follow TCRdb, not the original study. The table has 19,000 or so clones, under 30% seen once. Points on this clone: Its antigen is still unknown.

Nobody among the patients had been given any treatment before thyroid surgery. Study conclusions and caveats: Benign nodules reportedly had significantly lower TCR beta diversity than malignant thyroid tumors in blood and tumor.

Sequenced: tumor tissue. The source is a male donor with papillary thyroid cancer or a benign thyroid nodule (not recorded which). Some clones in this sample may be carry-over from other donors' samples. The chain joins TRBV9 to TRBJ1-1; D gene unclear. The CDR3 nucleotides read TGTGCCAGCAGCGTAGTTGATGGCTGGAACACTGAAGCTTTCTTT. It encodes CASSVVDGWNTEAFF.